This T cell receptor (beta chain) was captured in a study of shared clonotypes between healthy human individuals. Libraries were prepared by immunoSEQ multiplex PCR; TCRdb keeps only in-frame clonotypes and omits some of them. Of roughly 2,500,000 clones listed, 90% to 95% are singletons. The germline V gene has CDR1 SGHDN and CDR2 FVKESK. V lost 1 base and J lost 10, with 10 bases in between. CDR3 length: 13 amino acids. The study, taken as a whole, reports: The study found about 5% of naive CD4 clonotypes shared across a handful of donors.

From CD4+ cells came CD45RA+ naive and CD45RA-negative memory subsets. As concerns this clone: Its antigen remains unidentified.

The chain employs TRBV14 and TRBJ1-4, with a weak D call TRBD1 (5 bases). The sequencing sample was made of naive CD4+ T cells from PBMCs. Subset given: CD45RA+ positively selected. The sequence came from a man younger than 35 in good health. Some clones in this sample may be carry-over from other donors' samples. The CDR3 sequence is CASSQAGAGKLFF. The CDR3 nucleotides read TGTGCCAGCAGCCAAGCCGGGGCCGGAAAACTGTTTTTT.